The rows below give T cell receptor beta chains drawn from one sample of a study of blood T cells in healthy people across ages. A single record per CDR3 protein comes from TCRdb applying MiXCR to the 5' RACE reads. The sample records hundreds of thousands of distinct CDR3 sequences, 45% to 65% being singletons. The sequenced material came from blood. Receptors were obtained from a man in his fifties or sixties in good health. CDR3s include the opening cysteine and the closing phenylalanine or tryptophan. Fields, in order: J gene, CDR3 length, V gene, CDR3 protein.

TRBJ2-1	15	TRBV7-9	CASSLGLAAGSEQFF
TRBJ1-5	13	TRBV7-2	CASSLSRVWPQHF
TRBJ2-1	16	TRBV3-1	CASSQDAGGSYNEQFF
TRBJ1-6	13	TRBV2	CASIGQGNSPLHF
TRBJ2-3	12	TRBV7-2	CASSSFTDTQYF
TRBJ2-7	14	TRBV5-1	CTDGGSSSPYEQYF
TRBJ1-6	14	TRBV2	CASSGETGTSPLHF
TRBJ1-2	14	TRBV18	CASSPDADANGYTF
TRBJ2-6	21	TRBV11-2	CASSPTKPSIRGTSGANVLTF
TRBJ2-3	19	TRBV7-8	CASSRRFGHGQTSTDTQYF
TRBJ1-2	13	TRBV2	CASHRDTNYGYTF
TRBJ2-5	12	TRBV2	CASRGASGTQYF
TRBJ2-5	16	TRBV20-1	CSARDERLVPGETQYF
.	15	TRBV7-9	CASSPAGSKYYEQYF
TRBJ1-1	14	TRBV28	CASSFIGGSTEAFF
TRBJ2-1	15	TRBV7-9	CASRSTGQGADEQFF
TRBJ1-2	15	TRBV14	CASSHQGLLNYGYTF
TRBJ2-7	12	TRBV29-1	CSVGEDQYEQYF
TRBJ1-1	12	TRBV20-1	CSARGGGNEAFF
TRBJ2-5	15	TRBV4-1	CASSSLTGTQETQYF
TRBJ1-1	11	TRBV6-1	CAARENTEAFF
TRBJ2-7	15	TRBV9	CASSVGGQFTYEQYF
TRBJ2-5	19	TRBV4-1	CASSQDSIAGGIKQETQYF